The clone carrying this T cell receptor beta chain was seen repeatedly, ten times or more. The target antigen is unknown. These data belong to a study of T cells after yellow fever vaccination. About the research overall: SMART-Seq v4 Ultra Low Input served to prepare low-cell-number fractions. Findings and limits, study-wide: Highly abundant clonotypes carried over from the bulk population could end up in FACS-sorted repertoires as contaminants. The booster saw the reappearance of most primary-vaccination clones (nearly 98% CD4, roughly 90% CD8).

Germline assignment: CDR1 ENHRY and CDR2 SYGVKD. Losses at the gene ends were 4 bases for V and 4 bases for J; bases not matched to a gene: 7. The CDR3 is made up of 15 amino acids. From the 5' RACE reads, TCRdb called clonotypes with MiXCR, one entry per CDR3 protein. The sample has 100,000 to 150,000 distinct CDR3 sequences, roughly 6.7% seen once; the top ten hold 2.5%. This chain connects TRBV10-3 to TRBJ2-5; 9 nucleotides agree with TRBD1. This TCR derives from a man aged 18 to 30 who received the YFV17D yellow fever vaccine. Source: CD4+ T cells sorted from PBMCs, taken more than 8 days after the first yellow fever vaccination. The CDR3 nucleotides are TGTGCCATCAGTGGAAGGGGACAGGGTGCAGAGACCCAGTACTTC. It codes for CAISGRGQGAETQYF.